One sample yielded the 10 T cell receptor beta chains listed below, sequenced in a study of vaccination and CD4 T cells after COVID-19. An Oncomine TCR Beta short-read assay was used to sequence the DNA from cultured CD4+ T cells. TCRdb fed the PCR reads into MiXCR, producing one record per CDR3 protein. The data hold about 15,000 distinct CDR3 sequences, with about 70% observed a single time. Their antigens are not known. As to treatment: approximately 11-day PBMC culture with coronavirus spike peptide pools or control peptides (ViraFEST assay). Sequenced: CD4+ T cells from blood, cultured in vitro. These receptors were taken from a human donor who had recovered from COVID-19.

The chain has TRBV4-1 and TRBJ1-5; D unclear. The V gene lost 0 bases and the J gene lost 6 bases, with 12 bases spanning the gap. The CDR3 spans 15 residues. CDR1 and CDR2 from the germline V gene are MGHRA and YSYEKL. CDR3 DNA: TGCGCCAGCAGCCAAGAAGCAGGACGGTTTCAGCCCCAGCATTTT. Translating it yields CASSQEAGRFQPQHF.

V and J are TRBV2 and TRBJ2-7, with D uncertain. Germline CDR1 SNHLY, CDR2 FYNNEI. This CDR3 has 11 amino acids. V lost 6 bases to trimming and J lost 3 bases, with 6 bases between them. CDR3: CASRVIYEQYF. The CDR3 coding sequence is TGTGCCAGCAGAGTGATCTACGAGCAGTACTTC.

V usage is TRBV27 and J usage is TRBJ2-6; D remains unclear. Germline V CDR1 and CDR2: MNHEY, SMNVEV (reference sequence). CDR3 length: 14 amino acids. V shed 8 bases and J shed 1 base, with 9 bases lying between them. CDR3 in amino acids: CASSPSSGANVLTF. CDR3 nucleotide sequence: TGTGCCAGCTCCCCGAGTTCTGGGGCCAACGTCCTGACTTTC. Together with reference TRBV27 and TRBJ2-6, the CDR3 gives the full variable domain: EAQVTQNPRYLITVTGKKLTVTCSQNMNHEYMSWYRQDPGLGLRQIYYSMNVEVTDKGDVPEGYKVSRKEKRNFPLILESPSPNQTSLYFCASSPSSGANVLTFGAGSRLTVL.

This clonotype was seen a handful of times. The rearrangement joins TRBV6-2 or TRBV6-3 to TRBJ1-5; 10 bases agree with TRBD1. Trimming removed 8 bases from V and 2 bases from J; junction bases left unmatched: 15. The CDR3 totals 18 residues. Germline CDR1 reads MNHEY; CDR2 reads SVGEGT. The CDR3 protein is CASGDRDRGVRGNQPQHF. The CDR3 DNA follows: TGTGCCAGCGGAGACCGGGACAGGGGTGTAAGGGGCAATCAGCCCCAGCATTTT.

The CDR3 DNA is TGTGCCAGCAGCCATCGGGGGACTAGCGGGAGTACCCACGAGCAGTACTTC. Translating gives CASSHRGTSGSTHEQYF. The chain joins TRBV7-2 to TRBJ2-7; 14 bases map to TRBD2. V was clipped by 5 bases and J by 5 bases; unmatched bases: 11. The germline CDR1 and CDR2 sequences are SGHTA and FQGNSA. The CDR3 has 17 amino acids.

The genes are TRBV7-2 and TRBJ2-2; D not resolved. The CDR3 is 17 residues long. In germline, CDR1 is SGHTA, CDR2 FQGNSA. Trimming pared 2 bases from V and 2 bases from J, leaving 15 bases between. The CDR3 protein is CASSLRSHPLNTGELFF. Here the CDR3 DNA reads TGTGCCAGCAGCTTAAGGTCTCACCCGTTAAACACCGGGGAGCTGTTTTTT.

The CDR3 DNA is TGTGCCAGCAGCGCGACAGGGGGCAATGAGCAGTTCTTC. Amino acids: CASSATGGNEQFF. J is TRBJ2-1 and V is TRBV11-3; 9 bases agree with TRBD1. V was clipped by 5 bases and J by 6 bases; unmatched bases: 2. CDR3 length: 13 amino acids. Germline V CDR1 and CDR2: SGHNT, YENEEA.

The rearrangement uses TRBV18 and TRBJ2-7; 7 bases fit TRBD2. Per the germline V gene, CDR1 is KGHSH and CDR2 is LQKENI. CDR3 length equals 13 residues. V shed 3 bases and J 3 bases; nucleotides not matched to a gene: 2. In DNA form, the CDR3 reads TGTGCCAGCTCACCTGGGGGGGACTACGAGCAGTACTTC. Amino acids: CASSPGGDYEQYF.

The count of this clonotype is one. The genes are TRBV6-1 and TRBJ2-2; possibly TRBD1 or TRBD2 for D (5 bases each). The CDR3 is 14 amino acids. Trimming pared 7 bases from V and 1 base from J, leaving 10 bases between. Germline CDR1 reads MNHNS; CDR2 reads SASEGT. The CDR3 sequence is CASKGTQNTGELFF. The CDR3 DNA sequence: TGTGCCAGCAAAGGGACCCAGAACACCGGGGAGCTGTTTTTT.

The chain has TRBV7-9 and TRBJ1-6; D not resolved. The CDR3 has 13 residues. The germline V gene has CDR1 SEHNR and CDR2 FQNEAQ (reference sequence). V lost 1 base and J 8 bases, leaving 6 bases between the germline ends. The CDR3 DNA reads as TGTGCCAGCAGCTTAGTGGGTGATTCACCCCTCCACTTT. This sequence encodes CASSLVGDSPLHF.